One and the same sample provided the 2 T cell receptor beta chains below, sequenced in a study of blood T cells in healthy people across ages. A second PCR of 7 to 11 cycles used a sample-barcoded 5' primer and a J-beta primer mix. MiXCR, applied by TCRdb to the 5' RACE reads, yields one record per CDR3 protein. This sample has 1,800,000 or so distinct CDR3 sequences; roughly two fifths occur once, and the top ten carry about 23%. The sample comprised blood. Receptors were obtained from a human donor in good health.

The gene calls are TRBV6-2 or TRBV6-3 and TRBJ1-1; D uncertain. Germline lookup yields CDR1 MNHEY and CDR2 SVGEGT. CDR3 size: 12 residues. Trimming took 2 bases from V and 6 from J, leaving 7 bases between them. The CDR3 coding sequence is TGTGCCAGCAGTTACGGGCAGCCTGAAGCTTTCTTT. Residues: CASSYGQPEAFF.

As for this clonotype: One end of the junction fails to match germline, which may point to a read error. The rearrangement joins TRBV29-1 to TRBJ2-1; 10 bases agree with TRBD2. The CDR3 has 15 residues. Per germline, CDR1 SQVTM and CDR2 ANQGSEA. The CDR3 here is CSGESGGAAYNEQFF. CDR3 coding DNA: TGCAGCGGTGAAAGCGGGGGGGCGGCGTACAATGAGCAGTTCTTC.